The 7 T cell receptor beta chains listed next were all sequenced from one sample in a study of spatial heterogeneity in lung cancer. The time point was: sample taken at primary tumor resection. TCRdb reprocessed the 5' RACE reads via MiXCR and lists one record per CDR3 protein. The sample lists about 39,000 distinct CDR3 sequences, roughly 3% occurring once. Sequences were derived from normal lung tissue next to the tumor, sampled at surgery. These receptors were collected from a male donor with early-stage non-small cell lung cancer.

This clonotype appeared many times. V gene TRBV4-1 combines with J gene TRBJ2-3, with TRBD1 as a possible D gene (5 bases). Trimming shortened V by 4 bases and J by 3 bases, and 20 bases separated the two germline ends. The CDR3 is made up of 17 amino acids. Looked up from germline, CDR1 is MGHRA and CDR2 is YSYEKL. CDR3 sequence reads: CASSLGQGPIWTDTQYF. In DNA form, the CDR3 reads TGCGCCAGCAGCCTGGGGCAGGGCCCTATTTGGACAGATACGCAGTATTTT.

This clonotype was found many times. The CDR3 bases are TGTGCCAGCAGTTTTGGGGGGCAGCAGACCCAGTACTTC. This codes for CASSFGGQQTQYF. The rearrangement links TRBV12-3 or TRBV12-4 to TRBJ2-5; D may correspond to TRBD1 or TRBD2 (6 bases each). Between the trimmed V and J ends, which lost 3 bases and 6 bases, there was a span of 11 bases. The length of the CDR3 is 13 residues.

Ten or more counts support this clonotype. The chain is built from TRBV20-1 and TRBJ1-1; 9 bases are a match to TRBD1. In germline, CDR1 is DFQATT, CDR2 SNEGSKA (reference sequence). V lost 3 bases to trimming and J lost 5 bases; unmatched junction nucleotides: 4. This CDR3 contains 13 residues. CDR3 DNA sequence: TGCAGTGCTAGCCCGGGACAGGGAACTGAAGCTTTCTTT. Translated: CSASPGQGTEAFF.

This clonotype was observed at least ten times. The gene calls are TRBV7-2 and TRBJ1-1, with unresolved D. Trimming removed 8 bases from V and 3 bases from J, with 7 bases in between. The germline V gene has CDR1 SGHTA and CDR2 FQGNSA. This CDR3 has 11 residues. In DNA form, the CDR3 reads TGTGCCAGCTCTCCGCACACTGAAGCTTTCTTT. Residues: CASSPHTEAFF.

This clonotype was recorded at least ten times. V usage is TRBV27 and J usage is TRBJ2-3; no definite D call. V was pared by 7 bases and J by 5 bases, with 10 bases between. Per germline, CDR1 MNHEY and CDR2 SMNVEV (reference sequence). The CDR3 consists of 12 residues. The CDR3 here is CASTSFRDTQYF. The CDR3, as DNA: TGTGCCAGCACCTCATTCAGAGATACGCAGTATTTT.

This clonotype came up many times. The chain links TRBV25-1 to TRBJ1-3, with a possible D match to TRBD1 (5 bases). The CDR3 sequence is 13 residues long. Trimming took off 7 bases at V and 0 bases at J, with 7 bases between the two ends. Germline V gene sequence: CDR1 MGHDK, CDR2 SYGVNS. CDR3 in DNA: TGTGCCAGCACCAGGGACTCTGGAAACACCATATATTTT. It codes for CASTRDSGNTIYF. Complete variable domain (other parts from reference TRBV25-1 and TRBJ1-3): EADIYQTPRYLVIGTGKKITLECSQTMGHDKMYWYQQDPGMELHLIHYSYGVNSTEKGDLSSESTVSRIRTEHFPLTLESARPSHTSQYLCASTRDSGNTIYFGEGSWLTVV.

This clonotype was counted many times. The chain's CDR3 is CASRHYTTEAFF. CDR3 in DNA: TGTGCCAGCAGGCATTATACGACTGAAGCTTTCTTT. This rearrangement joins TRBV3-1 to TRBJ1-1, with D hard to call. Deletions cut 6 bases from V and 5 bases from J, with 10 bases between. The CDR3 has 12 residues. CDR1 is LGHDT and CDR2 is YNNKEL in the germline V gene (reference sequence).